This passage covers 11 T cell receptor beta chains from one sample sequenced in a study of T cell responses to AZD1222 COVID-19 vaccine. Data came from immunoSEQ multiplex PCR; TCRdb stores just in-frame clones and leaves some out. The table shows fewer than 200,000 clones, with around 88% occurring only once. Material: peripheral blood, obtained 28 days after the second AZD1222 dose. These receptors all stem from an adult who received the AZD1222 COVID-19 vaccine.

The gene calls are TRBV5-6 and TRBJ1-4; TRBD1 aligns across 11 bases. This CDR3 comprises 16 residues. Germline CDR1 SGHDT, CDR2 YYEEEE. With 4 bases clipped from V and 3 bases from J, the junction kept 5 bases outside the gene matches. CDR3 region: CASSPGQGGSNEKLFF. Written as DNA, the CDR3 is TGTGCCAGCAGCCCGGGACAGGGGGGCTCTAATGAAAAACTGTTTTTT.

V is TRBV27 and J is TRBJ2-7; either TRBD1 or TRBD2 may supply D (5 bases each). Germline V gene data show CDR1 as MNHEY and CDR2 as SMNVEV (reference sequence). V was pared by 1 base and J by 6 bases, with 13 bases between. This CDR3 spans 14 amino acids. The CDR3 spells CASSLYGTDTEQYF. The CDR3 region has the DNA TGTGCCAGCAGTTTATACGGGACCGATACCGAGCAGTACTTC.

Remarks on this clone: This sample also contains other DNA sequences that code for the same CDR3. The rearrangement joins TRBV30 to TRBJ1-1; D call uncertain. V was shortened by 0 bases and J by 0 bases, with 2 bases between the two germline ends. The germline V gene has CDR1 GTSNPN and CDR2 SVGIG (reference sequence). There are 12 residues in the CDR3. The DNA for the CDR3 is TGTGCCTGGAGTGTATTGAACACTGAAGCTTTCTTT. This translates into CAWSVLNTEAFF. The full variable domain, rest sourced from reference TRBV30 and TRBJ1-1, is SQTIHQWPATLVQPVGSPLSLECTVEGTSNPNLYWYRQAAGRGLQLLFYSVGIGQISSEVPQNLSASRPQDRQFILSSKKLLLSDSGFYLCAWSVLNTEAFFGQGTRLTVV.

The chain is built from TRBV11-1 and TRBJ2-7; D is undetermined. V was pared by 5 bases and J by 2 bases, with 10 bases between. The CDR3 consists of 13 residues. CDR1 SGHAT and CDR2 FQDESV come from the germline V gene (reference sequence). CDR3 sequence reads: CASSPRTAYEQYF. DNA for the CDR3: TGTGCCAGCAGCCCCCGGACGGCCTACGAGCAGTACTTC.

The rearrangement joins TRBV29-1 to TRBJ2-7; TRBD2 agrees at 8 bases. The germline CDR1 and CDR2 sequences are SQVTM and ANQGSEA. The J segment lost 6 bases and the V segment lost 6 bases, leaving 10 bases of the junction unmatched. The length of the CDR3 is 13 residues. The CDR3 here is CSVKWAREVEQYF. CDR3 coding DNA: TGCAGCGTAAAGTGGGCGCGGGAGGTCGAGCAGTACTTC.

CDR3 residues: CASSQQTAGGPETQYF. The CDR3 coding sequence is TGCGCCAGCAGCCAACAGACAGCGGGGGGTCCGGAGACGCAGTATTTT. The chain employs TRBV4-1 and TRBJ2-3; 9 positions match TRBD2. Germline loops: CDR1 MGHRA, CDR2 YSYEKL. The length of the CDR3 is 16 residues. The V and J ends lost 2 bases and 9 bases, in that order; junction bases with no gene match: 12.

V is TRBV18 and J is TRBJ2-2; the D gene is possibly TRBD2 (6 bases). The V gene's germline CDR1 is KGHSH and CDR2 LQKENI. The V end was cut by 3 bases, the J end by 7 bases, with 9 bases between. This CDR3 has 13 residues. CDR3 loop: CASSPGGSGELFF. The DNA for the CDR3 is TGTGCCAGCTCACCGGGGGGAAGCGGGGAGCTGTTTTTT.

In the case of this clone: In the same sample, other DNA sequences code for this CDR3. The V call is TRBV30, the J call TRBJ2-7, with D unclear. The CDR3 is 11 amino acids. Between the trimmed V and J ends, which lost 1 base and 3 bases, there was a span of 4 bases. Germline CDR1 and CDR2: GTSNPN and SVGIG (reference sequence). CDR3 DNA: TGTGCCTGGAGTGACCTCTACGAGCAGTACTTC. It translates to CAWSDLYEQYF. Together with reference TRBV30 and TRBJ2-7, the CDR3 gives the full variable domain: SQTIHQWPATLVQPVGSPLSLECTVEGTSNPNLYWYRQAAGRGLQLLFYSVGIGQISSEVPQNLSASRPQDRQFILSSKKLLLSDSGFYLCAWSDLYEQYFGPGTRLTVT.

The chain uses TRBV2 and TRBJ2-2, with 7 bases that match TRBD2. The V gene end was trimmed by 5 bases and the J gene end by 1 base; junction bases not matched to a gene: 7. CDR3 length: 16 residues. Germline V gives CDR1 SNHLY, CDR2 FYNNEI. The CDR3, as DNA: TGTGCCAGCAGTCCGAGGGCGGGGGTGAACACCGGGGAGCTGTTTTTT. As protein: CASSPRAGVNTGELFF.

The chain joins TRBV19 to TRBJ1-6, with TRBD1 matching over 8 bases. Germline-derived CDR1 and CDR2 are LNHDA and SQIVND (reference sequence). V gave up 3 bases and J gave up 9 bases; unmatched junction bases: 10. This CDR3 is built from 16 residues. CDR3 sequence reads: CASSMRTGIRGSPLHF. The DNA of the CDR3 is TGTGCCAGTAGTATGCGGACAGGGATCCGTGGTTCACCCCTCCACTTT.

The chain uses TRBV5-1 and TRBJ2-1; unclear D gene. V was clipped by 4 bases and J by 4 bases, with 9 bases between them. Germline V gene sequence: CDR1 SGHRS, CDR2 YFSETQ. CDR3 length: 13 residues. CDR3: CASSTQPYNEQFF. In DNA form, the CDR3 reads TGCGCCAGCAGCACCCAACCTTACAATGAGCAGTTCTTC.